This is a list of T cell receptor beta chains from one sample in a study of blood T cell repertoires in COVID-19. Clones were sequenced by immunoSEQ multiplex PCR, and TCRdb holds only the in-frame ones, with some missing. The table records 52,000 or so clones, roughly 90% of them present only once. The material sequenced was peripheral blood. The receptors here all came from a man aged 55 to 69 with active COVID-19. The CDR3 runs from the conserved cysteine through the conserved F or W. A D gene is named only where the DNA matches it firmly. Some rows mark clone size as missing; the rest say once, few, many or name a class of expanded clone.

-,-,TRBJ2-3,TRBV20-1,TGCAGTGCTAGTCGCACTCAACAGGGACCAGATACGCAGTATTTT,CSASRTQQGPDTQYF
TRBD2,-,TRBJ2-1,TRBV5-1,TGCGCCAGCAGCTTGTACCCCGAGACTAGCGGGAGTAATGAGCAGTTCTTC,CASSLYPETSGSNEQFF
-,once,TRBJ1-1,TRBV3-1/TRBV3-2,TGTGCCAGCAGCCAAGCACAGAACACTGAAGCTTTCTTT,CASSQAQNTEAFF
-,-,TRBJ2-1,TRBV11-3,TGTGCCAGCAGCTTCACAGGGAACAATGAGCAGTTCTTC,CASSFTGNNEQFF
-,-,TRBJ2-1,TRBV6-2/TRBV6-3,TGTGCCAGCAGTTTCTACCGGGGCTACAATGAGCAGTTCTTC,CASSFYRGYNEQFF
TRBD1,once,TRBJ2-7,TRBV6-1,TGTGCCAGCAGTGAGCAGGGACAGGGAGGAGAGCAGTACTTC,CASSEQGQGGEQYF
TRBD2,-,TRBJ2-7,TRBV4-1,TGCGCCAGCAGCCAGTTATCTAGCGGGAGGGCCAGCCGCCTGTACTTC,CASSQLSSGRASRLYF
TRBD1,-,TRBJ1-2,TRBV7-3,TGTGCCAGCAGCTCGATAGGACAGGGGTCAAACGGCTACACCTTC,CASSSIGQGSNGYTF
-,-,TRBJ1-5,TRBV6-5,TGTGCCAGCAGTCGGGGAATTGGTCAGCCCCAGCATTTT,CASSRGIGQPQHF
-,-,TRBJ2-1,TRBV7-2,TGTGCCAGCAGCGCCTTCGGGGATGAGCAGTTCTTC,CASSAFGDEQFF
TRBD2,-,TRBJ2-3,TRBV10-3,TGTGCCATCCGCGGGGGCGGGGGGGGCACAGATACGCAGTATTTT,CAIRGGGGGTDTQYF
-,-,TRBJ2-7,TRBV4-1,TGCGCCAGCAGCCAAGAAGGCGACTACTCCTACGAGCAGTACTTC,CASSQEGDYSYEQYF
-,-,TRBJ2-3,TRBV18,TGTGCCAGCTCACTGGTAGGACTATCCACAGATACGCAGTATTTT,CASSLVGLSTDTQYF
-,-,TRBJ1-1,TRBV2,TGTGCCAGCAGTGAAATACAGAACACTGAAGCTTTCTTT,CASSEIQNTEAFF
-,-,TRBJ2-1,TRBV19,TGTGCCAGTAGTATGGAGGGGGCAACCTACAATGAGCAGTTCTTC,CASSMEGATYNEQFF
TRBD2,-,TRBJ2-1,TRBV7-9,TGTGCCAGCAGCCCCCGACTAGCGAGTGTCTCCTACAATGAGCAGTTCTTC,CASSPRLASVSYNEQFF
TRBD2,-,TRBJ2-4,TRBV4-2,TGTGCCAGCAGCCAAGGGCCTCTAGCGGGAGTCGCCAAAAACATTCAGTACTTC,CASSQGPLAGVAKNIQYF
TRBD2,-,TRBJ2-7,TRBV3-1/TRBV3-2,TGTGCCAGCAGCCTGGGACTAGGGGACTCCTACGAGCAGTACTTC,CASSLGLGDSYEQYF
TRBD1,-,TRBJ2-4,TRBV19,TGTGCCAGTAGTATAAATAGGAGGGACAGGGGAGTTGGGAACATTCAGTACTTC,CASSINRRDRGVGNIQYF
TRBD2,-,TRBJ2-3,TRBV18,TGTGCCAGCTCCCCGTTGCGGATTAGGCTAGCGGGAGAAGAAGATACGCAGTATTTT,CASSPLRIRLAGEEDTQYF
-,-,TRBJ2-7,TRBV27,TGTGCCAGCAGCAAGAAGGCAGGGGACTACGAGCAGTACTTC,CASSKKAGDYEQYF
TRBD1,once,TRBJ2-7,TRBV12-3/TRBV12-4,TGTGCCAGCAGCGGCGACAGGGAAAAGCAGTACTTC,CASSGDREKQYF
TRBD1,few,TRBJ1-2,TRBV11-2,TGTGCCAGCAGCTTCCCAGGACAGGGCTTGAACTATGGCTACACCTTC,CASSFPGQGLNYGYTF
TRBD1,-,TRBJ1-2,TRBV7-3,TGTGCCAGCAGCTCACAGGGGTCTGGCTACACCTTC,CASSSQGSGYTF
TRBD2,few,TRBJ2-1,TRBV4-2,TGTGCCAGCAGCCAAGTTTCCACTAGCGATTTCTTTAATGAGCAGTTCTTC,CASSQVSTSDFFNEQFF
-,once,TRBJ1-5,TRBV19,TGTGCCAGTAGTATAGCGGGGAGTTATCAGCCCCAGCATTTT,CASSIAGSYQPQHF
TRBD2,-,TRBJ2-7,TRBV27,TGTGCCAGCAGTTCCTATTCTAGCGGGAGTCGCGAGCAGTACTTC,CASSSYSSGSREQYF
-,-,TRBJ2-6,TRBV5-8,TGTGCCAGCAGCTCCTACTCTGTTGGGGCCAACGTCCTGACTTTC,CASSSYSVGANVLTF
-,-,TRBJ2-5,TRBV15,TGTGCCACCTCCCCAGGCGCGGGAGAGACCCAGTACTTC,CATSPGAGETQYF
-,once,TRBJ1-5,TRBV4-1,TGCGCCAGCAGCCAACTTTCAGGTTTTAGCAATCAGCCCCAGCATTTT,CASSQLSGFSNQPQHF
TRBD2,-,TRBJ2-5,TRBV6-5,TGTGCCAGCAGTTACGGGCGGGGGGTGACCCAGTACTTC,CASSYGRGVTQYF
-,few,TRBJ2-7,TRBV6-2/TRBV6-3,TGTGCCAGCAGTTTTAGCGGTCTTTCCTACGAGCAGTACTTC,CASSFSGLSYEQYF
TRBD2,once,TRBJ2-7,TRBV14,TGTGCCAGCAGCCAGGGACTAGCGGGCGTTTCCTACGAGCAGTACTTC,CASSQGLAGVSYEQYF
TRBD2,few,TRBJ2-7,TRBV4-2,TGTGCCAGCAGCCAAGATCTCGGGAGGGATTGGCGCGAGCAGTACTTC,CASSQDLGRDWREQYF
TRBD2,few,TRBJ2-3,TRBV24-1,TGTGCCACCAGTCCTAGGGATAGCGGGAGCGGAGATACGCAGTATTTT,CATSPRDSGSGDTQYF
TRBD1,-,TRBJ2-3,TRBV10-1,TGCGCCACGCAACAGGGGCAGGGCACAGATACGCAGTATTTT,CATQQGQGTDTQYF
-,-,TRBJ2-5,TRBV3-1/TRBV3-2,TGTGCCAGCAGCCAAGAAGGGAGGATGGTACGTAGGGAGACCCAGTACTTC,CASSQEGRMVRRETQYF
TRBD2,-,TRBJ2-2,TRBV10-1,TGCGCCAGCAGGGGATTGGCGGGGGAGAACACCGGGGAGCTGTTTTTT,CASRGLAGENTGELFF
TRBD2,-,TRBJ2-7,TRBV23-1,TGCGCCAGTAGTAGGACTAGCGGGAATCTCAGGTCGTCCTACGAGCAGTACTTC,CASSRTSGNLRSSYEQYF
-,-,TRBJ2-2,TRBV9,TGTGCCAGCAGCGTAGAATGGTCAGGGGTGGCCGGGGAGCTGTTTTTT,CASSVEWSGVAGELFF
-,-,TRBJ1-5,TRBV6-5,TGTGCCAGCAGTTCTCTTAGACAGCTCAATCAGCCCCAGCATTTT,CASSSLRQLNQPQHF
-,-,TRBJ2-6,TRBV7-3,TGTGCCAGCAGCCTCAGCAGGGTTGGGGCCAACGTCCTGACTTTC,CASSLSRVGANVLTF
-,-,TRBJ2-5,TRBV5-1,TGCGCCAGCAGCTTGTACGGGGGGCGGGAGACCCAGTACTTC,CASSLYGGRETQYF